The 19 T cell receptor beta chains in this list originate from one sample, sequenced in a study of identical twins. TCRdb reanalysed the 5' RACE reads using MiXCR and keeps one entry per CDR3 protein. The repertoire holds a few hundred thousand distinct CDR3 sequences, with over 8.5% as singletons. These data also formed part of another study, on yellow fever vaccine responses in identical twins.

What was sequenced was CD8+ T cells sorted from blood. The receptors here all came from a young woman in good health.

This clonotype occurred a few times. J is TRBJ2-3 and V is TRBV19; perhaps TRBD2 as D (5 bases). Germline lookup yields CDR1 LNHDA and CDR2 SQIVND (reference sequence). V was trimmed by 7 bases and J by 2 bases, leaving 10 bases between them. The CDR3 totals 13 residues. The CDR3 DNA follows: TGTGCCAGTACGGCAGACTACACAGATACGCAGTATTTT. Amino acids: CASTADYTDTQYF.

In its sample, this clonotype was seen a few times. V gene TRBV20-1 combines with J gene TRBJ2-7; 10 bases line up with TRBD2. Germline V gene sequence: CDR1 DFQATT, CDR2 SNEGSKA (reference sequence). Trimming cost V 5 bases and J 1 base; bases outside gene matches: 17. CDR3 length: 18 residues. CDR3 nucleotide sequence: TGCAGTGCTCGCGACAGCCCTAGCGGGAGTTATGCATCCTACGAGCAGTACTTC. Encoded protein: CSARDSPSGSYASYEQYF.

Details on this clonotype: A clone one base away is much larger, so this may be a read error. The chain combines TRBV14 with TRBJ2-5, with TRBD1 matching 7 bases. The V and J ends lost 5 bases and 5 bases, in that order; junction bases with no gene match: 8. Germline CDR1 reads SGHDN; CDR2 reads FVKESK. The CDR3 is 14 residues long. The CDR3 DNA reads as TGTGCCAGCAGCTTGATAGGGGGCTGGGAGACCCAGTACTTC. As protein: CASSLIGGWETQYF.

Only a few counts were recorded for this clonotype. The chain has TRBV5-5 and TRBJ1-5, with 7 bases that match TRBD1. The junction had 10 bases not matched to a gene; V was cut back by 5 bases and J by 5 bases. CDR3 length: 15 amino acids. Germline V gene data show CDR1 as SGHKS and CDR2 as YYEKEE (reference sequence). Here the CDR3 DNA reads TGTGCCAGCAGACGAGACAGGGACGGGTATCAGCCCCAGCATTTT. This encodes CASRRDRDGYQPQHF.

The chain combines TRBV10-3 with TRBJ2-7, with 7 bases lining up with TRBD1. After removal of 8 bases from V and 0 bases from J, the junction contained 7 bases not matched to a gene. Germline CDR1 ENHRY, CDR2 SYGVKD. The CDR3 is 14 amino acids. The CDR3 protein is CAIQGQSSSYEQYF. The CDR3 DNA follows: TGTGCCATCCAGGGACAGTCGAGCTCCTACGAGCAGTACTTC.

The chain carries TRBV7-2 and TRBJ2-7; 7 nucleotides line up with TRBD1. In germline, CDR1 is SGHTA, CDR2 FQGNSA. Trimming at V came to 3 bases and at J to 6 bases, leaving 2 bases not matched to a gene. The CDR3 has 12 amino acids. The CDR3 region has the DNA TGTGCCAGCAGCTTTTCAGGGGGCGAGCAGTACTTC. It translates to CASSFSGGEQYF.

At least ten counts were recorded for this clonotype. The rearrangement joins TRBV9 to TRBJ2-2, with D unresolved. Germline values: CDR1 SGDLS, CDR2 YYNGEE. The CDR3 is made up of 13 amino acids. V lost 1 base and J lost 2, with 3 bases in between. The CDR3 reads CASSVRNTGELFF. In DNA form, the CDR3 reads TGTGCCAGCAGCGTAAGAAACACCGGGGAGCTGTTTTTT.

The chain combines TRBV6-5 with TRBJ2-7, with D unclear. Germline V CDR1 and CDR2: MNHEY, SVGAGI. V was pared by 4 bases and J by 3 bases, with 10 bases between. The CDR3 runs to 13 residues. The CDR3 sequence: CASSSVARYEQYF. The DNA for the CDR3 is TGTGCCAGCAGTTCCGTCGCCCGCTACGAGCAGTACTTC.

The V gene is TRBV3-1, the J gene TRBJ2-1; unclear D gene. The germline V and J ends were trimmed by 0 bases and 15 bases, with 15 bases remaining between them. Germline CDR1 reads LGHDT; CDR2 reads YNNKEL (reference sequence). CDR3 length: 13 amino acids. In nucleotides, the CDR3 is TGTGCCAGCAGCCAAGAAGTACTACATCTGCCGTTCTTC. This sequence encodes CASSQEVLHLPFF.

J is TRBJ2-1 and V is TRBV11-2; tentatively, D is TRBD1 (6 bases). CDR1 and CDR2 from the germline V gene are SGHAT and FQNNGV. V gave up 8 bases and J gave up 8 bases, with 7 bases separating them. The CDR3 sequence is 10 residues long. Here the CDR3 DNA reads TGTGCCAGCGAGGGGGATGAGCAGTTCTTC. Amino acid sequence: CASEGDEQFF.

This clonotype was seen ten or more times. This chain uses TRBV7-9 with TRBJ2-7; D call uncertain. The CDR3 length is 13 residues. The germline V gene has CDR1 SEHNR and CDR2 FQNEAQ (reference sequence). V shed 0 bases and J shed 6 bases, with 9 bases lying between them. This chain's CDR3 is CASSLAGPGEQYF. DNA for the CDR3: TGTGCCAGCAGCTTAGCAGGGCCGGGCGAGCAGTACTTC.

This clonotype was counted ten times or more. The chain joins TRBV7-8 to TRBJ1-4, with D perhaps TRBD1 (6 bases). Trimming pared 5 bases from V and 3 bases from J, leaving 16 bases between. Germline-derived CDR1 and CDR2 are SGHVS and FQNEAQ. This CDR3 spans 16 amino acids. Here the CDR3 DNA reads TGTGCCAGCAGCCCCGACATACAGGGTTCTAATGAAAAACTGTTTTTT. Translating gives CASSPDIQGSNEKLFF.

The V call is TRBV7-8, the J call TRBJ2-5; 8 bases fit TRBD2. Germline V gives CDR1 SGHVS, CDR2 FQNEAQ. V was pared by 1 base and J by 5 bases, with 18 bases of the junction left unmatched. The CDR3 consists of 19 residues. This CDR3 reads CASSLESGTRVRLRETQYF. The CDR3 bases are TGTGCCAGCAGCTTAGAATCCGGGACTAGAGTACGCCTTAGGGAGACCCAGTACTTC.

This clonotype was seen at least ten times. This chain joins TRBV4-2 and TRBJ2-7; D unclear. The CDR3 is 13 amino acids. CDR1 is LGHNA, CDR2 YNFKEQ, per germline. With 3 bases removed from V and 5 bases from J, the gap between germline ends came to 11 bases. CDR3 in DNA: TGTGCCAGCAGCCAGGCGACATGGGACGAGCAGTACTTC. Translated: CASSQATWDEQYF.

This chain joins TRBV10-3 and TRBJ2-1; 9 nucleotides align to TRBD2. Per the germline V gene, CDR1 is ENHRY and CDR2 is SYGVKD. The CDR3 covers 15 residues. J gave up 6 bases and V 4 bases, and 7 bases lay outside the gene matches. The CDR3 is CAISGIAGDSNEQFF. The CDR3 region has the DNA TGTGCCATCAGTGGCATAGCGGGGGACAGCAATGAGCAGTTCTTC.

This clonotype was seen many times. This rearrangement joins TRBV20-1 to TRBJ1-5, with D maybe TRBD1 (5 bases). The CDR3 has 13 residues. The V end lost 4 bases, the J end lost 5 bases, and 12 bases lay between the germline ends. The germline V gene has CDR1 DFQATT and CDR2 SNEGSKA (reference sequence). In nucleotides, the CDR3 is TGCAGTGCTATTGGAACAGGTGATCAGCCCCAGCATTTT. Translated, it gives CSAIGTGDQPQHF.

V and J are TRBV20-1 and TRBJ2-3, with 9 bases aligning to TRBD2. This CDR3 is built from 15 residues. The trim removed 5 bases at V and 3 bases at J, leaving 9 bases unmatched. Germline V gives CDR1 DFQATT, CDR2 SNEGSKA (reference sequence). The CDR3 DNA reads as TGCAGTGCTCCTAGCGGGACCGGGTGGACAGATACGCAGTATTTT. This encodes CSAPSGTGWTDTQYF.

This chain uses TRBV13 with TRBJ2-3; TRBD1 matches at 7 bases. The V gene end was trimmed by 5 bases and the J gene end by 4 bases; junction bases not matched to a gene: 6. Germline V lookup: CDR1 PRHDT, CDR2 FYEKMQ (reference sequence). The CDR3 spans 14 residues. The CDR3 here is CASSPDREPDTQYF. Written as DNA, the CDR3 is TGTGCCAGCAGCCCTGACAGGGAACCAGATACGCAGTATTTT.

The chain couples TRBV2 to TRBJ2-7, with D unclear. Trimming took 7 bases from V and 4 from J, leaving 14 bases between them. The CDR3 is made up of 13 amino acids. Germline CDR1 is SNHLY and CDR2 is FYNNEI. The chain's CDR3 is CASTPLGRYEQYF. The DNA of the CDR3 is TGTGCCAGCACTCCCCTCGGAAGGTACGAGCAGTACTTC.